This TCR beta chain was recovered during a study of cytomegalovirus exposure and HLA in healthy donors (dated by TCRdb to the late 2010s). Study-level background: An earlier analysis of approximately 640 of the donors reported 250 to 300 Gb of sequence data and 117 million unique TCR beta sequences from about 200 million T cells. An early release that covered about 600 HLA-typed donors contained approximately 300 gigabases of sequencing data and tens of millions of unique TCR sequences. Among the roughly 370 genotyped donors, around 79% belonged to the genetic ancestry cluster associated with self-reported Caucasian donors. The aim of the study was to test whether cataloging public T cell receptors could identify signatures of past pathogen exposure. The study used immunosequencing to profile the T cell repertoires of several hundred subjects and linked those repertoires to cytomegalovirus serostatus. Along with the approximately 650-subject first cohort, a separate validation cohort of over a hundred different subjects was used. To predict cytomegalovirus infection status, the study combined high-throughput TCR immunosequencing, statistical association of individual TCRs with disease status, and machine learning. A later analysis re-examined previously published TCR beta repertoires from more than 650 donors and added high-resolution HLA genotyping to investigate patterns of TCR occurrence. Rather than using new phenotypic data, the later analysis identified candidate immune exposures from TCR beta sequences and from how often those sequences occurred across donors. To decide whether each TCR beta V gene segment behaved as functional or pseudogenic, an earlier analysis of some 600 of the donors relied on high-throughput TCR beta sequencing. Donor age, sex, ethnicity and CMV serostatus were compiled alongside the repertoire data. A later genetic analysis used genome-wide SNP genotypes for about three fifths of the 666 donors, treating that subset as a discovery cohort. All discovery cohort repertoires had been generated on a single sequencing platform. HLA typing included class I and class II loci at four-digit resolution. Typing coverage differed by locus: A, B, C, DRB1 and DQB1 were typed in roughly 620-640 donors, DQA1 in 500 to 550, DPA1 in nearly 610, and DPB1 in about 450. About 5 DR-DQ haplotypes were handled as single units for association and clustering, since linkage in the cohort was strong. On average, around 240,000 unique TCR beta nucleotide sequences were sequenced per donor among 300 to 500 genotyped donors of the cohort, with roughly 18% of those sequences being non-productive. General conclusions and limits of the study: Sequencing depth was assumed to be roughly uniform across donors in the presence/absence analyses, though that assumption may not hold. Because HLA typing was unavailable for some donors at each locus, only the typed subset was used in association tests. Across donors, most TCR sequences were observed very rarely, whereas some public TCRs were present in many individuals. The authors suggested that the approach could potentially be extended to other disease states and immunological phenotypes. Broadly in line with IMGT annotations, most TCR beta V segments showed up in productive rearrangements about 87% or about 30% of the time in an earlier analysis of under 700 of the donors. A cluster of highly shared sequence variants was judged likely to be a technical artifact of the sequencing pipeline. Because the 87-base-pair reads could not distinguish some IMGT-functional V segments, including TRBV6-2 and TRBV6-3, those segments were excluded. A further reported finding was that TCR beta sequences accurately predicted the HLA-A and HLA-B alleles for most subjects in the first cohort. Correlated functional status among segregating V segments might be attributable to linkage disequilibrium, but an unknown experimental factor could not be ruled out. Only TCR beta chains were sequenced in this cohort, and the absence of alpha or paired-chain data limited detectable features. Strong co-occurrence of HLA alleles, especially DR and DQ, made assigning TCR associations to individual alleles difficult. In the study, 150 to 200 TCR beta chains were listed as associated with cytomegalovirus. The classifier was reported to diagnose cytomegalovirus status with high specificity and sensitivity in both the original cohort and the validation cohort. The earlier analysis of 587 of the donors excluded about 16 rarely observed V segments, including chromosome 9 orphons, because counts were too low. In a later genetic analysis, fewer N-insertions in productive TCRs were reported among donors in an Asian-associated ancestry cluster than the roughly 700-donor mean. CMV serostatus was the only immune exposure information available for the cohort. According to a later analysis, parvovirus B19, influenza, CMV and Epstein-Barr virus appeared linked to several top co-occurrence clusters. In vitro tests confirmed that three of the cytomegalovirus-associated TCR beta chains recognize cytomegalovirus antigens. In a later analysis, HLA-associated TCR beta chains showed more clonal expansion and lower generation probabilities than non-associated chains that were equally common. According to a later analysis, most CMV-associated TCR beta chains appeared to be HLA-restricted, and the HLA associations seemed to be driven largely by CMV exposure. In a later analysis, 16,951 TCR beta sequences were associated with specific HLA alleles at a false discovery rate of 0.05. In a later analysis, the rate of TCR association differed among HLA loci, with DRB1 alleles having the most associated TCRs and HLA-C alleles having the fewest. In a later genetic analysis, a missense DCLRE1C variant was associated with V-gene and J-gene trimming of TCR beta chains, and the association was replicated in an independent cohort.

Via the germline V gene, CDR1 is MDHEN and CDR2 SYDVKM. The germline V and J ends show losses of 6 bases and 4 bases respectively, and no gene match explains 7 bases of the junction. Including the terminal cysteine and phenylalanine, the CDR3 comprises 15 residues. The retained sequence is limited to the CDR3, 45 bases, with the frame set at the first base. The cohort was made up of approximately 670 healthy bone marrow donors. At the time of sampling, every cohort member was nominally healthy, though immune exposures that went unrecorded were likely present. The donor tested CMV seronegative and was one of the 352 seronegative cohort members. Each donor provided a peripheral blood sample, and peripheral blood mononuclear cells were used for TCR beta sequencing. Genomic DNA was extracted from the blood cell samples with the Qiagen DNeasy Blood Extraction Kit. Concerning this clone itself: Its recognized antigen is unknown.

The method behind the library was the immunoSEQ multiplex PCR assay. For the multiplex PCR, a mixture combining 60 forward primers for TCR Vbeta segments and 13 reverse primers for TCR Jbeta segments was used. A multiplex PCR assay on genomic DNA amplified the CDR3 region of rearranged TCR beta genes. Amplified TCR beta libraries were sequenced as 87-base-pair reads on the Illumina HiSeq System. Processing in the source paper ran as follows. A later analysis counted approximately 76 million unique TCR beta chains across the 550 to 700 repertoires, and around 9.9 million of these chains were shared by at least two donors. Raw reads were error-corrected and collapsed into unique sequences with a nearest-neighbor algorithm that merged closely related sequences to remove PCR and sequencing errors. CDR3 sequences were aligned to IMGT reference sequences to assign V, D and J gene segments. For a sequence to be retained, a match of at least six nucleotides to both a V gene segment and a J gene segment was required. A rearrangement counted as productive if the CDR3 had no stop codons and remained in frame with V and J, and every other rearrangement counted as non-productive. CDR3 was defined by IMGT convention, running from the second conserved V-encoded cysteine to the conserved J-encoded phenylalanine. In an earlier analysis of just under 600 of the donors, sequences lacking an unambiguous match to a single V gene segment were excluded. In an earlier analysis of around 600 of the donors, V segments were called functional above 56.7% productive rearrangements and were called segregating when the between-donor standard deviation exceeded 5%. To diagnose cytomegalovirus status from the catalog of TCR beta chain sequences, a statistical classification framework was built. A later analysis assigned V and J genes by comparing TCR nucleotide sequences with IMGT/GENE-DB human TR gene sequences. In a later analysis, CDR3 sequences and most-parsimonious VDJ recombination scenarios were assigned using the TCRdist pipeline. A later analysis defined each TCR beta chain by its CDR3 amino acid sequence plus V-gene family, and excluded reads lacking a unique V-gene family. A later analysis removed several hundred highly shared, low-generation-probability nucleotide sequences to deal with suspected cross-contamination and a sequencing artifact. For each public chain, a later analysis derived a clonal expansion index from normalized ranks of inferred template counts within each repertoire. In a later analysis, generation probabilities were computed with a VDJ recombination model fitted to out-of-frame rearrangements, and the resulting probabilities were checked against IGoR. A later analysis scored TCR-TCR, TCR-HLA and TCR-CMV co-occurrence with hypergeometric tests, applying a repertoire-size bias correction to TCR pairs. In a later analysis, false discovery rates were estimated by permuting HLA or CMV assignments 20 times. In a later analysis, co-occurring TCRs were grouped using DBSCAN, and TCRdist sequence similarity was added for clustering within HLA-allele-positive subsets. Co-occurrence clustering excluded repertoires with fewer than 30,000 or more than 120,000 public chains, plus five with anomalous nucleotide sharing. The source is immuneACCESS, and TCRdb retained only in-frame sequences with V and J called. Part of the clones is not carried over; for the studies checked, unresolved V genes explain less than half of this, and the remainder is unexplained. V, J and clone size were drawn from that table, and D and trimming were deduced from the DNA. Per the sample table, the count is approximately 130,000 clones. The top ten clonotypes cover about 2.1% of the sample.

The sequence derives from a woman aged 55-70 years in good health and CMV-seronegative. The sequenced sample was PBMCs. The chain uses TRBV28 and TRBJ2-2, with 8 bases in between that match TRBD1. This receptor carries the CDR3 CASSHGQGGTGELFF. The DNA is TGTGCCAGCAGCCACGGACAGGGAGGCACCGGGGAGCTGTTTTTT.